These 31 T cell receptor beta chains were all obtained from the same sample, sequenced in a study of type 1 regulatory T cells. These receptors have no known antigen. TCRdb ran MiXCR on the reads and lists one entry per CDR3 protein. The sample yields fewer than 75,000 distinct CDR3 sequences, roughly 50% seen once. The sequenced sample was cultured non-Tr1 T cells, either the whole culture or a sorted T cell fraction (not recorded which). The source is a human donor in good health.

This clonotype was found a few times. The rearrangement links TRBV20-1 to TRBJ1-2; 7 nucleotides match TRBD1. V shed 6 bases, J shed 0 bases, and the junction held 10 bases outside the gene matches. Germline lookup yields CDR1 DFQATT and CDR2 SNEGSKA (reference sequence). This CDR3 spans 15 amino acids. The CDR3 is CSAAPTGKANYGYTF. CDR3 in DNA: TGCAGTGCAGCCCCGACAGGGAAAGCTAACTATGGCTACACCTTC.

The rearrangement uses TRBV28 and TRBJ2-1, with D perhaps matching TRBD2 (6 bases). The CDR3 is 15 amino acids. V was shortened by 6 bases and J by 4 bases, with 16 bases between the two germline ends. Germline assignment: CDR1 MDHEN and CDR2 SYDVKM. CDR3 in DNA: TGTGCCAGCAGCCAGACCTCTAGCGTTTACAATGAGCAGTTCTTC. It codes for CASSQTSSVYNEQFF.

J is TRBJ2-1 and V is TRBV20-1; 7 nucleotides match TRBD1. The CDR3 is 12 residues long. The V gene's germline CDR1 is DFQATT and CDR2 SNEGSKA (reference sequence). V trimming: 2 bases; J trimming: 9 bases; junction bases outside the gene matches: 4. The CDR3 DNA follows: TGCAGTGCTAGACAGACAGGGCCTGAGCAGTTCTTC. Translating it yields CSARQTGPEQFF.

Turning to this clonotype: At one boundary the junction diverges from the germline segment, which might be a read error. This rearrangement joins TRBV5-1 to TRBJ1-5; the match to TRBD1 covers 10 bases. Germline V lookup: CDR1 SGHRS, CDR2 YFSETQ. CDR3 length: 16 residues. The CDR3 nucleotides are TGCGTCAGCAGCTTGGGTGGGACAGGGGGCAATCAGCCCCAGCATTTT. It translates to CVSSLGGTGGNQPQHF.

The chain recombines TRBV4-3 with TRBJ1-4, with D unresolved. V dropped 0 bases and J dropped 0 bases, with 14 bases sitting between them. The germline gives CDR1 LGHNA, CDR2 YSLEER. The CDR3 contains 18 residues. The CDR3 loop reads CASSQETYSATTNEKLFF. The CDR3 region has the DNA TGCGCCAGCAGCCAAGAGACTTACTCTGCAACAACTAATGAAAAACTGTTTTTT.

V is TRBV20-1 and J is TRBJ1-2, with 7 bases that match TRBD1. The CDR3 length is 17 residues. Germline CDR1 is DFQATT and CDR2 is SNEGSKA (reference sequence). J gave up 4 bases and V 6 bases, and 20 bases lay outside the gene matches. The CDR3 sequence: CSAEGRTGDLYGYGYTF. The CDR3, as DNA: TGCAGTGCGGAAGGTCGGACAGGCGACCTCTACGGCTATGGCTACACCTTC.

The chain recombines TRBV24-1 with TRBJ2-1, with TRBD2 matching 16 bases. V dropped 10 bases and J dropped 5; count of bases not matched to a gene: 7. The CDR3 has 16 amino acids. Germline CDR1 KGHDR, CDR2 SFDVKD. CDR3 sequence reads: CATGTSGGAAHNEQFF. Here the CDR3 DNA reads TGTGCCACGGGGACTAGCGGGGGGGCAGCTCACAATGAGCAGTTCTTC.

The sample holds a few counts of this clonotype. An end of the junction does not agree with germline; a read error may underlie this. The chain uses TRBV7-2 and TRBJ2-1, with TRBD2 identical over 10 bases. Germline CDR1 is SGHTA and CDR2 is FQGNSA. The CDR3 covers 15 residues. CDR3 amino acids: CASSLAGVLANEQFF. Written as DNA, the CDR3 is TGTGCCAGCAGCCTAGCGGGGGTCCTGGCCAATGAGCAGTTCTTC.

The chain uses TRBV29-1 and TRBJ2-1; 9 bases agree with TRBD1. The CDR3 has 14 amino acids. Looked up from germline, CDR1 is SQVTM and CDR2 is ANQGSEA. The trim removed 5 bases at V and 9 bases at J, leaving 11 bases unmatched. The CDR3 nucleotides read TGCAGCGTTACGAAACAGGGGGCCTTGGTTGAGCAGTTCTTC. It encodes CSVTKQGALVEQFF.

This sequence joins TRBV5-1 and TRBJ2-5; D unclear. Germline CDR1 SGHRS, CDR2 YFSETQ. V was clipped by 4 bases and J by 1 base, with 23 bases between them. This CDR3 contains 18 residues. The CDR3 sequence: CASSGGSVARNIQETQYF. The CDR3, as DNA: TGCGCCAGCAGCGGCGGCAGTGTCGCCCGAAACATCCAAGAGACCCAGTACTTC. Complete variable domain (other parts from reference TRBV5-1 and TRBJ2-5): KAGVTQTPRYLIKTRGQQVTLSCSPISGHRSVSWYQQTPGQGLQFLFEYFSETQRNKGNFPGRFSGRQFSNSRSEMNVSTLELGDSALYLCASSGGSVARNIQETQYFGPGTRLLVL.

This clonotype has just a few counts. The chain recombines TRBV10-3 with TRBJ2-7; no reliable D call. Germline lookup yields CDR1 ENHRY and CDR2 SYGVKD. Trimming took off 3 bases at V and 6 bases at J, with 18 bases between the two ends. The CDR3 totals 15 residues. The CDR3 DNA reads TGTGCCATCAGTGAACAGCCTTTAAGTTTGGGCGAGCAGTACTTC. This encodes CAISEQPLSLGEQYF.

The V gene is TRBV27, the J gene TRBJ1-1, with D hard to call. This CDR3 contains 13 residues. Germline V lookup: CDR1 MNHEY, CDR2 SMNVEV (reference sequence). Between the trimmed V and J ends, which lost 5 bases and 5 bases, there was a span of 12 bases. This CDR3 reads CASSGPKRTEAFF. Written as DNA, the CDR3 is TGTGCCAGCAGTGGGCCAAAAAGAACTGAAGCTTTCTTT.

This chain joins TRBV12-3 or TRBV12-4 and TRBJ1-3; possible D gene TRBD1, 5 bases. The CDR3 is 14 residues long. Trimming took 5 bases from V and 2 from J, leaving 10 bases between them. CDR3 sequence (DNA): TGTGCCAGCAGTATCCGGGGGGCTGGAAACACCATATATTTT. Protein sequence: CASSIRGAGNTIYF.

The rearrangement uses TRBV5-4 and TRBJ1-2, with no clear D. Germline V gives CDR1 SGHNT, CDR2 YYREEE (reference sequence). The CDR3 length is 14 residues. Trimming took off 0 bases at V and 14 bases at J, with 20 bases between the two ends. The CDR3 nucleotides are TGTGCCAGCAGCTTGGTAGGGCAGCCTCGGGGTAGGACCTTC. Translating gives CASSLVGQPRGRTF.

This clonotype has more than one count but fewer than ten. V usage is TRBV5-1 and J usage is TRBJ2-1; D unresolved. V was cut by 2 bases and J by 0 bases, with 9 bases left in between. Germline CDR1 is SGHRS and CDR2 is YFSETQ. This CDR3 comprises 15 residues. CDR3 amino acids: CASSLEKSSYNEQFF. DNA for the CDR3: TGCGCCAGCAGCTTAGAAAAAAGCTCCTACAATGAGCAGTTCTTC.

The chain has TRBV5-4 and TRBJ1-1, with a tentative D call TRBD1 (6 bases). The CDR3 totals 15 residues. CDR1 is SGHNT, CDR2 YYREEE, per germline (reference sequence). V dropped 0 bases and J dropped 6 bases, with 15 bases sitting between them. The CDR3 DNA is TGTGCCAGCAGCTTGGGGGCAGGGGTGTGGGCTGAAGCTTTCTTT. Its protein is CASSLGAGVWAEAFF.

On this clonotype itself: One end of the junction varies from germline; a read error may be responsible. In DNA form, the CDR3 reads TGCGCCAGCAGCTTGGGGCAGGGAACCGGGGGGCTGTTTTTT. This sequence encodes CASSLGQGTGGLFF. The chain couples TRBV5-1 to TRBJ2-2; D possibly corresponds to TRBD2 (6 bases). The CDR3 length is 14 residues. CDR1 SGHRS and CDR2 YFSETQ come from the germline V gene.

In its sample, this clonotype was seen a few times. The chain combines TRBV20-1 with TRBJ2-3; 7 nucleotides agree with TRBD1. J was trimmed by 3 bases and V by 2 bases; bases with no gene match: 14. The germline V gene has CDR1 DFQATT and CDR2 SNEGSKA (reference sequence). CDR3 length: 17 amino acids. The DNA of the CDR3 is TGCAGTGCTAGACCTCTGAGGGGGACAGAGAAAACAGATACGCAGTATTTT. Translating gives CSARPLRGTEKTDTQYF.

This clonotype was observed a single time. The chain uses TRBV5-1 and TRBJ2-5; D gene unclear. The ends were cut back, 0 bases at V and 5 bases at J, with 11 bases in the middle. The CDR3 runs to 14 residues. Germline loops: CDR1 SGHRS, CDR2 YFSETQ. CDR3 sequence: CASSLALGSETQYF. The CDR3 bases are TGCGCCAGCAGCTTGGCGTTAGGAAGTGAGACCCAGTACTTC.

The chain combines TRBV29-1 with TRBJ1-2; D perhaps matches TRBD1 (6 bases). The V gene lost 4 bases and the J gene lost 4 bases, with 10 bases spanning the gap. The germline CDR1 and CDR2 sequences are SQVTM and ANQGSEA. The CDR3 covers 12 residues. Written as DNA, the CDR3 is TGCAGCGTTGGACAGGTTTTCTATGGCTACACCTTC. This translates into CSVGQVFYGYTF.

The rearrangement joins TRBV19 to TRBJ2-6, with D unclear. This CDR3 comprises 14 residues. Trimming cost V 3 bases and J 2 bases, with 5 bases left between them. Germline V gene sequence: CDR1 LNHDA, CDR2 SQIVND (reference sequence). The CDR3 loop is CASSIGPGANVLTF. The CDR3 bases are TGTGCCAGTAGTATCGGGCCTGGGGCCAACGTCCTGACTTTC.

The chain is built from TRBV3-1 and TRBJ2-7, with a tentative D call TRBD2 (7 bases). V was clipped by 3 bases and J by 0 bases, with 15 bases between them. This CDR3 spans 16 amino acids. Per the germline V gene, CDR1 is LGHDT and CDR2 is YNNKEL (reference sequence). CDR3 residues: CASSHLGGGPSYEQYF. In DNA form, the CDR3 reads TGTGCCAGCAGCCACCTAGGGGGGGGCCCCTCCTACGAGCAGTACTTC.

This clonotype was observed a few times. The V and J genes are TRBV6-5 and TRBJ2-7; TRBD1 matches at 8 bases. The germline CDR1 and CDR2 sequences are MNHEY and SVGAGI. The junction had 4 bases not matched to a gene; V was cut back by 0 bases and J by 6 bases. The CDR3 covers 14 residues. The CDR3 nucleotides read TGTGCCAGCAGTTACTCCGTACAGGGGGGCGAGCAGTACTTC. It codes for CASSYSVQGGEQYF.

The chain employs TRBV5-1 and TRBJ2-5; D tentatively fits TRBD1 or TRBD2 (6 bases each). CDR3 length equals 14 residues. Per germline, CDR1 SGHRS and CDR2 YFSETQ. V dropped 0 bases and J dropped 3 bases, with 9 bases sitting between them. The CDR3 sequence is CASSLGGAEETQYF. Here the CDR3 DNA reads TGCGCCAGCAGCTTGGGGGGGGCGGAAGAGACCCAGTACTTC. Supplemented by reference TRBV5-1 and TRBJ2-5, the full variable domain reads KAGVTQTPRYLIKTRGQQVTLSCSPISGHRSVSWYQQTPGQGLQFLFEYFSETQRNKGNFPGRFSGRQFSNSRSEMNVSTLELGDSALYLCASSLGGAEETQYFGPGTRLLVL.

The chain carries TRBV20-1 and TRBJ2-1; possibly TRBD2 for D (6 bases). CDR3 length: 14 residues. Germline CDR1 is DFQATT and CDR2 is SNEGSKA (reference sequence). The V gene lost 1 base and the J gene lost 6 bases, with 13 bases spanning the gap. In nucleotides, the CDR3 is TGCAGTGCTAGAGTTGGAGGGGTGGCCAATGAGCAGTTCTTC. Protein sequence: CSARVGGVANEQFF.

This clonotype was found once. The rearrangement links TRBV20-1 to TRBJ2-1; D tentatively reads TRBD1 or TRBD2 (5 bases each). The CDR3 runs to 14 residues. Trimming stripped 3 bases from V and 3 bases from J, with 12 bases between. From germline, CDR1 is DFQATT and CDR2 SNEGSKA (reference sequence). In DNA form, the CDR3 reads TGCAGTGCTAGTAGAGGGACCGACTACAATGAGCAGTTCTTC. Translated, it gives CSASRGTDYNEQFF.

V usage is TRBV18 and J usage is TRBJ1-1; possible D gene TRBD1, 6 bases. Looked up from germline, CDR1 is KGHSH and CDR2 is LQKENI. The CDR3 is 16 residues long. The V end lost 0 bases, the J end lost 7 bases, and 18 bases lay between the germline ends. The CDR3 is CASSPPGGAGDNEAFF. The DNA of the CDR3 is TGTGCCAGCTCACCACCGGGCGGGGCAGGGGACAATGAAGCTTTCTTT. The full variable domain, its missing parts supplied by reference TRBV18 and TRBJ1-1, is NAGVMQNPRHLVRRRGQEARLRCSPMKGHSHVYWYRQLPEEGLKFMVYLQKENIIDESGMPKERFSAEFPKEGPSILRIQQVVRGDSAAYFCASSPPGGAGDNEAFFGQGTRLTVV.

This clonotype was seen a single time. The gene calls are TRBV12-3 or TRBV12-4 and TRBJ2-5; 8 bases agree with TRBD2. The V and J ends lost 6 bases and 2 bases, in that order; junction bases with no gene match: 5. CDR3 length: 14 amino acids. The DNA of the CDR3 is TGTGCCAGCAGCCCCGGACTAGCTCAAGAGACCCAGTACTTC. Its protein is CASSPGLAQETQYF.

This chain connects TRBV3-1 to TRBJ1-5; D might be TRBD1 (5 bases). Trimming left V 4 bases short and J 9 bases short, with 13 bases between. CDR1 is LGHDT and CDR2 is YNNKEL in the germline V gene (reference sequence). CDR3 size: 13 residues. CDR3 DNA: TGTGCCAGCAGCCGCGGGGGATCGACGCCCCAGCATTTT. Its translation is CASSRGGSTPQHF.

This chain joins TRBV4-3 and TRBJ2-1; D possibly corresponds to TRBD1 (6 bases). The CDR3 runs to 14 residues. Between the trimmed V and J ends, which lost 3 bases and 0 bases, there was a span of 6 bases. The V gene's germline CDR1 is LGHNA and CDR2 YSLEER. CDR3 bases: TGCGCCAGCAGCCAGGACAGCTCCTACAATGAGCAGTTCTTC. It is translated as CASSQDSSYNEQFF.

This chain links TRBV6-2 or TRBV6-3 with TRBJ1-1; no firm D call. The germline gives CDR1 MNHEY, CDR2 SVGEGT. CDR3 length equals 14 residues. Trimming removed 0 bases from V and 5 bases from J, with 10 bases in between. The CDR3 nucleotides read TGTGCCAGCAGTTACTCGAGGAGTGTTACTGAAGCTTTCTTT. The encoded protein is CASSYSRSVTEAFF.